Listed here is a single T cell receptor (beta chain). As yet, its antigen is unknown. CDR1 and CDR2 from the germline V gene are SGHKS and YYEKEE (reference sequence). The CDR3 runs 14 residues. Trimming cost V 4 bases and J 5 bases; bases outside gene matches: 6. Measured with immunoSEQ multiplex PCR; TCRdb has only the in-frame clones, and not every one. The repertoire holds more than 900,000 clones, with around 78% as singletons. This entry comes from a study of shared clonotypes between healthy human individuals. For the study at large: Researchers assigned three CD4 naive, three CD4 memory, two CD8 naive and one CD8 memory plate to each donor.

General study points: Between a few donors, naive CD4 clonotypes were shared at a level of about 5%. Though the depth was large, rarefaction showed that sorted-subset sequencing was incomplete.

Specimen: memory CD4+ T cells from PBMCs. Subset in this sample: CD45RA-negative fraction. The sequence derives from a man aged 18 to 29 in good health. Some clones in this sample may be carry-over from other donors' samples. The rearrangement uses TRBV5-5 and TRBJ2-5; 9 bases are a match to TRBD1. In DNA form, the CDR3 reads TGTGCCAGCAGCCCCACGACAGGGGGGGAGACCCAGTACTTC. This translates into CASSPTTGGETQYF.